This entry lists 2 T cell receptor beta chains sequenced from one sample in a study of T cell responses to AZD1222 COVID-19 vaccine. Profiling relied on immunoSEQ multiplex PCR, and the TCRdb table lists in-frame clones only, not all of them. The data hold some 150,000 clones, with around 90% observed a single time. Sequenced here: peripheral blood, sampled on day 0 of AZD1222 vaccination. The receptors shown here come from an adult in good health.

V and J are TRBV6-5 and TRBJ1-2; maybe TRBD1 (6 bases). This CDR3 is built from 15 residues. The germline CDR1 and CDR2 sequences are MNHEY and SVGAGI. Deletions cut 2 bases from V and 4 bases from J, with 14 bases between. The CDR3 DNA reads TGTGCCAGCAGTTACAAGGCCAGGGGAACCTATGGCTACACCTTC. Protein product: CASSYKARGTYGYTF.

This clone has a single count. The J gene is TRBJ1-1, the V gene TRBV10-1, with D maybe TRBD1 (6 bases). CDR3 length equals 15 residues. The V gene lost 3 bases and the J gene lost 1 base, with 12 bases spanning the gap. The V gene's germline CDR1 is WNHNN and CDR2 SYGVQD (reference sequence). The CDR3 here is CASSDLGASNTEAFF. The CDR3 DNA is TGCGCCAGCAGTGACCTGGGGGCATCGAACACTGAAGCTTTCTTT.